The 29 T cell receptor beta chains presented below share a single source sample, sequenced in a study of T cell repertoires in cytomegalovirus infection. MiXCR, run by TCRdb on the reads, gives a single entry per CDR3 protein. Found here are about 310,000 distinct CDR3 sequences, about a sixth of them singletons; the top ten hold more than 10%. Sequencing was carried out using PBMCs. The receptors were sampled from a human donor in good health (CMV status not recorded). Some clones in this sample may be carry-over from other donors' samples.

This clonotype appeared many times. This chain links TRBV6-5 with TRBJ1-1; D possibly corresponds to TRBD1 (5 bases). Germline CDR1 is MNHEY and CDR2 is SVGAGI. Trimming took off 0 bases at V and 5 bases at J, with 7 bases between the two ends. The CDR3 sequence is 13 residues long. In nucleotides, the CDR3 is TGTGCCAGCAGTTACTCTAGGGGAACTGAAGCTTTCTTT. This codes for CASSYSRGTEAFF.

This clonotype was seen more than once but under ten times. The chain carries TRBV5-1 and TRBJ2-7; 8 bases map to TRBD1. Germline CDR1 is SGHRS and CDR2 is YFSETQ. The CDR3 has 14 residues. The ends lost 2 bases at V and 7 bases at J; junction bases unmatched: 8. The CDR3 coding sequence is TGCGCCAGCAGCTTTGGGACAGGAACGGGGGAGCAGTACTTC. As protein: CASSFGTGTGEQYF.

The chain uses TRBV6-6 and TRBJ1-5; D gene uncertain. Trimming stripped 0 bases from V and 5 bases from J, with 5 bases between. Germline V gives CDR1 MNHNY, CDR2 SVGAGI (reference sequence). The CDR3 consists of 13 residues. This chain's CDR3 is CASSYSSYQPQHF. Here the CDR3 DNA reads TGTGCCAGCAGTTACTCCAGCTATCAGCCCCAGCATTTT.

The chain carries TRBV19 and TRBJ2-1, with TRBD2 matching over 8 bases. Trimming took 3 bases from V and 4 from J; bases not matched to a gene: 8. Germline CDR1 reads LNHDA; CDR2 reads SQIVND (reference sequence). The CDR3 runs 16 residues. CDR3 sequence: CASSMYGTSEYNEQFF. CDR3 nucleotide sequence: TGTGCCAGTAGTATGTATGGGACTAGTGAATACAATGAGCAGTTCTTC.

The table lists this clonotype with a few counts. The chain couples TRBV24-1 to TRBJ2-3; D may correspond to TRBD1 or TRBD2 (6 bases each). CDR1 and CDR2 (germline): KGHDR, SFDVKD. The CDR3 is 17 amino acids. V gave up 7 bases and J gave up 3 bases, with 22 bases separating them. As DNA, the CDR3 is TGTGCCACCAGCAATATACCCTCAGGGGACTTTACAGATACGCAGTATTTT. It codes for CATSNIPSGDFTDTQYF.

The chain joins TRBV20-1 to TRBJ1-1; tentative D call: TRBD1 (5 bases). Per the germline V gene, CDR1 is DFQATT and CDR2 is SNEGSKA (reference sequence). Trimming pared 6 bases from V and 0 bases from J, leaving 14 bases between. This CDR3 comprises 14 residues. The CDR3 DNA reads as TGCAGTGCCCAGAGGGGAACGGTGAACACTGAAGCTTTCTTT. Translation gives CSAQRGTVNTEAFF.

This clonotype was counted at least ten times. The V call is TRBV28, the J call TRBJ2-3, with a possible D match to TRBD2 (5 bases). Germline-derived CDR1 and CDR2 are MDHEN and SYDVKM. This CDR3 has 14 residues. Trimming left V 6 bases short and J 2 bases short, with 12 bases between. CDR3: CASSPGSFTDTQYF. The CDR3 DNA reads TGTGCCAGCAGCCCGGGGTCCTTCACAGATACGCAGTATTTT.

This CDR3 is CASSLGYGRDTEAFF. The CDR3 nucleotides are TGTGCCAGCAGCTTGGGGTATGGCAGGGACACTGAAGCTTTCTTT. This chain connects TRBV5-4 to TRBJ1-1, with D maybe TRBD1 (5 bases). The CDR3 sequence is 15 residues long. Deletions cut 0 bases from V and 3 bases from J, with 12 bases between. Germline V gene sequence: CDR1 SGHNT, CDR2 YYREEE (reference sequence).

The CDR3 loop reads CASSGGDRAGELFF. The CDR3 nucleotides read TGTGCCAGCAGCGGGGGTGACAGAGCCGGGGAGCTGTTTTTT. This rearrangement joins TRBV5-6 to TRBJ2-2; either TRBD1 or TRBD2 may supply D (5 bases each). Germline values: CDR1 SGHDT, CDR2 YYEEEE. The CDR3 length is 14 residues. V dropped 4 bases and J dropped 6 bases, with 13 bases sitting between them.

This clonotype was observed a single time. One base away lies a much larger clone, so this may be a sequencing read error. The chain recombines TRBV2 with TRBJ1-1, with D maybe TRBD1 (6 bases). CDR1 SNHLY and CDR2 FYNNEI come from the germline V gene. The CDR3 spans 13 residues. V dropped 4 bases and J dropped 3 bases, with 9 bases sitting between them. The CDR3, as DNA: TGTGCCAGCAGTGGACAGGTGGACACTGAAGCTTTCTTT. Its protein is CASSGQVDTEAFF.

The V gene is TRBV28, the J gene TRBJ2-1; D may match TRBD1 or TRBD2 (5 bases each). Germline V gives CDR1 MDHEN, CDR2 SYDVKM. V lost 3 bases and J lost 12, with 15 bases in between. The CDR3 is 13 residues long. The DNA of the CDR3 is TGTGCCAGCAGTTTGGATTTTGGGACCCGGCAGTTCTTC. Translated: CASSLDFGTRQFF.

The gene calls are TRBV19 and TRBJ2-3; 9 bases are a match to TRBD1. Looked up from germline, CDR1 is LNHDA and CDR2 is SQIVND (reference sequence). The CDR3 is made up of 17 amino acids. The V and J ends lost 3 bases and 2 bases, in that order; junction bases with no gene match: 9. The CDR3 DNA is TGTGCCAGTAGTATCCGGCAGGGGACAGGGTACACAGATACGCAGTATTTT. This sequence encodes CASSIRQGTGYTDTQYF.

The CDR3 loop reads CASSPETRVKLFF. As DNA, the CDR3 is TGTGCCAGCAGTCCGGAGACTAGGGTAAAACTGTTTTTT. The chain links TRBV2 to TRBJ1-4; D gene ambiguous. Between the trimmed V and J ends, which lost 5 bases and 10 bases, there was a span of 14 bases. The CDR3 sequence is 13 residues long. The germline V gene has CDR1 SNHLY and CDR2 FYNNEI.

This clonotype was seen many times. The chain couples TRBV28 to TRBJ1-5; 9 nucleotides agree with TRBD1. This CDR3 spans 16 amino acids. Germline V gene lookup returns CDR1 MDHEN and CDR2 SYDVKM. V lost 5 bases to trimming and J lost 1 base; unmatched junction nucleotides: 6. CDR3 sequence (DNA): TGTGCCAGCAGTCCATGGACAGGGGCGAGCAATCAGCCCCAGCATTTT. Protein sequence: CASSPWTGASNQPQHF.

The chain combines TRBV20-1 with TRBJ1-2; tentatively, D is TRBD1 (6 bases). From germline, CDR1 is DFQATT and CDR2 SNEGSKA (reference sequence). Trimming cost V 6 bases and J 1 base, with 12 bases left between them. CDR3 size: 13 residues. CDR3 nucleotides: TGCAGTGCACCAGGGGATGTTAACTATGGCTACACCTTC. Translation gives CSAPGDVNYGYTF.

This chain connects TRBV6-2 or TRBV6-3 to TRBJ2-7; TRBD1 is a possible D gene (6 bases). Germline V gene lookup returns CDR1 MNHEY and CDR2 SVGEGT. The CDR3 is 14 amino acids. Between the trimmed V and J ends, which lost 6 bases and 0 bases, there was a span of 12 bases. Here the CDR3 DNA reads TGTGCCAGCAGGGGGGCGGCAAACTCCTACGAGCAGTACTTC. Translating gives CASRGAANSYEQYF.

This clonotype is deemed medium-sized. The V gene is TRBV7-6, the J gene TRBJ1-1, with D possibly matching TRBD1 (6 bases). The CDR3 sequence is 15 residues long. Germline CDR1 and CDR2: SGHVS and FNYEAQ. Trimming stripped 0 bases from V and 0 bases from J, with 8 bases between. The CDR3 protein is CASSLAQGMNTEAFF. The CDR3 coding sequence is TGTGCCAGCAGCTTAGCACAGGGAATGAACACTGAAGCTTTCTTT.

V gene TRBV7-2 combines with J gene TRBJ2-1; D is undetermined. This CDR3 spans 16 amino acids. The germline V gene encodes CDR1 SGHTA and CDR2 FQGNSA. The ends were cut back, 2 bases at V and 0 bases at J, with 11 bases in the middle. Here the CDR3 reads CASSLMGPSSYNEQFF. CDR3 bases: TGTGCCAGCAGCTTAATGGGCCCGTCCTCCTACAATGAGCAGTTCTTC.

This clonotype was recorded a few times. The chain recombines TRBV4-2 with TRBJ1-1, with unresolved D. Trimming cost V 0 bases and J 3 bases, with 14 bases left between them. The germline V gene encodes CDR1 LGHNA and CDR2 YNFKEQ. CDR3 length: 16 residues. The CDR3 reads CASSQDHRSGYTEAFF. CDR3 DNA sequence: TGTGCCAGCAGCCAAGACCACCGGTCGGGGTACACTGAAGCTTTCTTT.

This clonotype was found many times. The V gene is TRBV2, the J gene TRBJ2-5; TRBD2 might be the D (6 bases). V lost 5 bases and J lost 9, with 19 bases in between. This CDR3 is 14 amino acids long. Germline V gene sequence: CDR1 SNHLY, CDR2 FYNNEI. In nucleotides, the CDR3 is TGTGCCAGCAGTTATAGACAGCTGGGGGAGGCCCAGTACTTC. Its translation is CASSYRQLGEAQYF.

V is TRBV27 and J is TRBJ1-2; D gene unclear. The CDR3 has 14 amino acids. The germline V gene has CDR1 MNHEY and CDR2 SMNVEV (reference sequence). V dropped 2 bases and J dropped 8 bases, with 15 bases sitting between them. The CDR3 bases are TGTGCCAGCAGTTTAGTCGGCACCTCGGGGGGCTACACCTTC. This codes for CASSLVGTSGGYTF.

The gene calls are TRBV10-3 and TRBJ1-1; D not certain. The V and J ends lost 3 bases and 1 base respectively, with 12 bases between them. Germline loops: CDR1 ENHRY, CDR2 SYGVKD. The CDR3 covers 15 residues. The CDR3 loop reads CAISDTPAGNTEAFF. In DNA form, the CDR3 reads TGTGCCATCAGTGACACCCCCGCGGGGAACACTGAAGCTTTCTTT.

This clonotype showed up many times. This chain uses TRBV12-3 or TRBV12-4 with TRBJ2-1; D is unresolved. This CDR3 is 13 amino acids long. V dropped 4 bases and J dropped 1 base, with 5 bases sitting between them. CDR3 DNA: TGTGCCAGCAGTTGGGGTTCCTACAATGAGCAGTTCTTC. This codes for CASSWGSYNEQFF.

This chain joins TRBV4-3 and TRBJ1-2; 9 bases are shared with TRBD1. V lost 5 bases, J lost 12 bases, and 10 bases stayed unmatched. The CDR3 runs to 13 residues. CDR1 and CDR2 (germline): LGHNA, YSLEER. CDR3 sequence: CASSVNRGLMHTF. The CDR3 region has the DNA TGCGCCAGCAGCGTTAACAGGGGGCTTATGCACACCTTC.

This clonotype turned up a few times. The V call is TRBV7-3, the J call TRBJ2-7; 11 bases align to TRBD2. CDR1 is SGHTA and CDR2 is FQGTGA in the germline V gene. This CDR3 has 15 amino acids. V gave up 6 bases and J gave up 0 bases; unmatched junction bases: 4. The chain's CDR3 is CASSLAGGHSYEQYF. The CDR3 DNA is TGTGCCAGCAGTCTAGCGGGGGGCCACTCCTACGAGCAGTACTTC. Variable domain in full (rest from reference TRBV7-3 and TRBJ2-7): GAGVSQTPSNKVTEKGKYVELRCDPISGHTALYWYRQSLGQGPEFLIYFQGTGAADDSGLPNDRFFAVRPEGSVSTLKIQRTERGDSAVYLCASSLAGGHSYEQYFGPGTRLTVT.

This clonotype came up many times. The genes are TRBV7-2 and TRBJ1-2; D is possibly TRBD1 (5 bases). Trimming shortened V by 0 bases and J by 3 bases, and 14 bases separated the two germline ends. The V gene's germline CDR1 is SGHTA and CDR2 FQGNSA. CDR3 length: 16 residues. CDR3 region: CASSLADSAWYYGYTF. CDR3 nucleotides: TGTGCCAGCAGCTTAGCAGACAGCGCATGGTACTATGGCTACACCTTC.

The table lists this clonotype with a few counts. This chain connects TRBV10-3 to TRBJ2-7; D is undetermined. The CDR3 sequence is 13 residues long. From germline, CDR1 is ENHRY and CDR2 SYGVKD. Trimming cost V 6 bases and J 1 base, with 10 bases left between them. CDR3 loop: CAISAELSYEQYF. In DNA form, the CDR3 reads TGTGCCATCAGCGCGGAGTTATCCTACGAGCAGTACTTC.

CDR3 sequence (DNA): TGTGCCAGCAGCCCAACAGGGGGTAACGACGAGCAGTACTTC. Translating it yields CASSPTGGNDEQYF. The chain has TRBV7-9 and TRBJ2-7; 8 nucleotides match TRBD1. Germline CDR1 reads SEHNR; CDR2 reads FQNEAQ (reference sequence). V trimming: 5 bases; J trimming: 5 bases; junction bases outside the gene matches: 8. This CDR3 contains 14 residues.

This clonotype was seen a handful of times. J is TRBJ2-5 and V is TRBV20-1; 7 bases are shared with TRBD2. The CDR3 sequence is 15 residues long. After removal of 5 bases from V and 4 bases from J, the junction contained 13 bases not matched to a gene. The germline V gene encodes CDR1 DFQATT and CDR2 SNEGSKA (reference sequence). CDR3 nucleotides: TGCAGTGCTGACCGGAGCGGGGTGACGGGAGAGACCCAGTACTTC. This sequence encodes CSADRSGVTGETQYF.